A selection of T cell receptor beta chains follows, all from one sample in a study of cytomegalovirus exposure and HLA in healthy donors. Data came from immunoSEQ multiplex PCR; TCRdb stores just in-frame clones and leaves some out. The sample holds some 140,000 clones, about 86% seen once. The source material was PBMCs. The receptors originated from a human donor in good health. The CDR3 runs from the conserved cysteine through the conserved F or W. A D gene is named only where the DNA matches it firmly. Some rows have no size entry. The others give once, few or many, or a class for an expanded clone.

. | TRBJ2-7 | TRBV9 | . | TGTGCCAGCAGCGTAGATGTGGAGCCGATCTACGAGCAGTACTTC | CASSVDVEPIYEQYF
. | TRBJ2-4 | TRBV2 | . | TGTGCCAGCAGCGAATTACAGAATTTAGCCAAAAACATTCAGTACTTC | CASSELQNLAKNIQYF
. | TRBJ2-3 | TRBV18 | . | TGTGCCAGCTCACCATATCTAGCGACGAACACAGATACGCAGTATTTT | CASSPYLATNTDTQYF
once | TRBJ2-7 | TRBV18 | . | TGTGCCAGCTCACCTATCCCCTACGAGCAGTACTTC | CASSPIPYEQYF
. | TRBJ1-1 | TRBV27 | . | TGTGCCAGCGGACACTTGAACACTGAAGCTTTCTTT | CASGHLNTEAFF
. | TRBJ2-3 | TRBV5-6 | . | TGTGCCAGCAGCCCGACGGGGCGGGACACAGATACGCAGTATTTT | CASSPTGRDTDTQYF
. | TRBJ2-1 | TRBV25-1 | . | TGTGCCAGCAGTCTTCAGGGTGGAGGGGAGTTGAGTGAGCAGTTCTTC | CASSLQGGGELSEQFF
. | TRBJ1-2 | TRBV6-1 | TRBD1 | TGTGCCAGCACTGAGAGTACAGGGGATAGTGGGGGCTACACCTTC | CASTESTGDSGGYTF
. | TRBJ2-3 | TRBV7-3 | TRBD2 | TGTGCCAGCAGCTTAAAAGGGATGTTAGCGGGGGGGCCTGATACGCAGTATTTT | CASSLKGMLAGGPDTQYF
. | TRBJ1-2 | TRBV28 | . | TGTGCCAGCACCCAGGCCGCGGGGGCTCTGCATGGCTACACCTTC | CASTQAAGALHGYTF
. | TRBJ1-1 | TRBV7-2 | . | TGTGCCAGCAGCCCCCTGACAGTGAACACTGAAGCTTTCTTT | CASSPLTVNTEAFF
once | TRBJ1-1 | TRBV19 | . | TGTGCCAGTACTTGGCCGGTCGGGGGGAACGAGGAAGCTTTCTTT | CASTWPVGGNEEAFF
. | TRBJ2-7 | TRBV5-6 | . | TGTGCCAGCAGCTTCGGGACTGGGGCTTACGAGCAGTACTTC | CASSFGTGAYEQYF
. | TRBJ2-2 | TRBV7-2 | . | TGTGCCAGCAGCTTAGAATTTCCCCTAGCATTGGCCGGGGAGCTGTTTTTT | CASSLEFPLALAGELFF
. | TRBJ1-1 | TRBV10-3 | TRBD1 | TGTGCCATCAGTAGCAAAGGACAGGGGAACACTGAAGCTTTCTTT | CAISSKGQGNTEAFF
. | TRBJ2-7 | TRBV27 | . | TGTGCCAGCAGTTTATCGGTTAGGAGCTCCTACGAGCAGTACTTC | CASSLSVRSSYEQYF
. | TRBJ2-2 | TRBV11-3 | . | TGTGCCAGCAGCTTAGATCGGGGAGGCGGGGAGCTGTTTTTT | CASSLDRGGGELFF
. | TRBJ1-5 | TRBV6-1 | . | TGTGCCAGCAGTGAAGTTTATAGCAATCAGCCCCAGCATTTT | CASSEVYSNQPQHF
. | TRBJ2-5 | TRBV5-1 | TRBD1 | TGCGCCAGCAGCTTGGGGATCGACAGGGGACGAGAGACCCAGTACTTC | CASSLGIDRGRETQYF
. | TRBJ1-5 | TRBV27 | . | TGTGCCAGCAGTTTATCGGTTGGGAGGAATAGCAATCAGCCCCAGCATTTT | CASSLSVGRNSNQPQHF
. | TRBJ1-1 | TRBV7-2 | TRBD1 | TGTGCCAGCAGCTCCGACGGGGACAGTATACGTGAAGCTTTCTTT | CASSSDGDSIREAFF
. | TRBJ2-5 | TRBV11-1 | TRBD2 | TGTGCCAGCAGTCGAGGACTAGCGGGGCTTCAAGAGACCCAGTACTTC | CASSRGLAGLQETQYF
. | TRBJ2-1 | TRBV11-2 | . | TGTGCCAGCAGCTCCGCGTTGGGGAGCTCCTACAATGAGCAGTTCTTC | CASSSALGSSYNEQFF
once | TRBJ2-1 | TRBV25-1 | . | TGTGCCAGCAGTTTTCAACAGCTCGCCTCCTACAATGAGCAGTTCTTC | CASSFQQLASYNEQFF
. | TRBJ2-7 | TRBV4-1 | . | TGCGCCAGCAGCCTAATTTTAACTACTCTCACCTACGAGCAGTACTTC | CASSLILTTLTYEQYF
. | TRBJ2-1 | TRBV29-1 | . | TGCAGCGTTGAATTGGCGCGGGCATACAATGAGCAGTTCTTC | CSVELARAYNEQFF
. | TRBJ1-2 | TRBV29-1 | . | TGCAGCGTTGAAGATCCCCTAACCTGGGGCTACACCTTC | CSVEDPLTWGYTF
. | TRBJ1-2 | TRBV5-4 | . | TGTGCCAGCAGCCTTTGGGGCGCCAGGACCACTTATGGCTACACCTTC | CASSLWGARTTYGYTF
. | TRBJ2-7 | TRBV27 | TRBD2 | TGTGCCAGCAGTTCTGGACTAGCGGGAGCCGAGCAGTACTTC | CASSSGLAGAEQYF
. | TRBJ1-1 | TRBV7-9 | . | TGTGCCAGCAGCTTATTTTTTTCAGGGGCGAACACTGAAGCTTTCTTT | CASSLFFSGANTEAFF
. | TRBJ1-1 | TRBV9 | . | TGTGCCAGCAGCGTAGTAGGATCCCCGGCAGGCACTGAAGCTTTCTTT | CASSVVGSPAGTEAFF
. | TRBJ1-1 | TRBV14 | TRBD1 | TGTGCCAGCTCTCCCCGACAGGGAAAACCGAACACTGAAGCTTTCTTT | CASSPRQGKPNTEAFF
. | TRBJ1-2 | TRBV5-4 | . | TGTGCCAGCAGCTTGCGGGCAGGGGTCGGAAACTATGGCTACACCTTC | CASSLRAGVGNYGYTF
. | TRBJ1-1 | TRBV6-5 | . | TGTGCCATCGGACTCTCGGAGAGCACTGAAGCTTTCTTT | CAIGLSESTEAFF
few | TRBJ2-3 | TRBV5-6 | . | TGTGCCAGCAGCTTGGGGCTGATCACAGATACGCAGTATTTT | CASSLGLITDTQYF
. | TRBJ2-7 | TRBV9 | . | TGTGCCAGCAGCGTAGGGTTGCGGGGGCCCAAGGGGGAGCAGTACTTC | CASSVGLRGPKGEQYF
. | TRBJ1-2 | TRBV19 | TRBD1 | TGTGCCAGTAGTATCCTTAGGGACAGTCATGGCTACACCTTC | CASSILRDSHGYTF
. | TRBJ1-1 | TRBV6-6 | . | TGTGCCAGCAGTCCGTGGACAACGACGAACACTGAAGCTTTCTTT | CASSPWTTTNTEAFF
. | TRBJ2-5 | TRBV2 | . | TGTGCCAGCAGGAGGGGGGGCGGGGAGACCCAGTACTTC | CASRRGGGETQYF
. | TRBJ2-5 | TRBV7-6 | . | TGTGCCAGCAGCCCGGGATTTGGGGTACAGACCCAGTACTTC | CASSPGFGVQTQYF
. | TRBJ2-7 | TRBV7-9 | . | TGTGCCAGCAGCTTATCAGGACGGGACTACGAGCAGTACTTC | CASSLSGRDYEQYF
. | TRBJ2-7 | TRBV5-8 | . | TGTGCCAGCAGCTTGTTCCGCGGTTACGAGCAGTACTTC | CASSLFRGYEQYF
. | TRBJ1-2 | TRBV4-1 | TRBD1 | TGCGCCAGCAGCCAAGTGGGACAGACCCCGAGGGATGGCTACACCTTC | CASSQVGQTPRDGYTF
. | TRBJ2-7 | TRBV6-1 | TRBD2 | TGTGCCAGCAGTGAAGGCGTCACAGCGGGAGGGCCGTACGAGCAGTACTTC | CASSEGVTAGGPYEQYF
. | TRBJ2-7 | TRBV18 | . | TGTGCCAGCTCACCACCGAGTGGGCCCTACGAGCAGTACTTC | CASSPPSGPYEQYF
. | TRBJ2-7 | TRBV7-8 | TRBD2 | TGTGCCAGCAGCTTAGCTCCGACTAGCGGGAACCACGAGCAGTACTTC | CASSLAPTSGNHEQYF
. | TRBJ2-7 | TRBV5-1 | TRBD2 | TGCGCCAGCAGACTTTCCGGGACTAGCGGGGGGACCGAGCAGTACTTC | CASRLSGTSGGTEQYF
. | TRBJ2-7 | TRBV5-1 | . | TGCGCCAGCAGCAAGGACAGAGAGGACTACGAGCAGTACTTC | CASSKDREDYEQYF
. | TRBJ2-1 | TRBV27 | TRBD2 | TGTGCCAGCATGTCCCTAGCGGGAGGCCCTGAGCAGTTCTTC | CASMSLAGGPEQFF
once | TRBJ2-5 | TRBV5-8 | . | TGTGCCAGCAGCTCATCGGGACTCCCAGAGACCCAGTACTTC | CASSSSGLPETQYF
. | TRBJ1-4 | TRBV27 | . | TGTGCCAGCAGTTTCTACCGATCAACTAATGAAAAACTGTTTTTT | CASSFYRSTNEKLFF
. | TRBJ2-1 | TRBV5-6 | TRBD1 | TGTGCCAGCAGCTTGTTGGGACAGGGATACAATGAGCAGTTCTTC | CASSLLGQGYNEQFF
. | TRBJ2-7 | TRBV29-1 | TRBD2 | TGCAGCGTTTCGGGACTAGCGGGCCCGCGCGAGCAGTACTTC | CSVSGLAGPREQYF
few | TRBJ1-5 | TRBV6-1 | . | TGTGCCAGCAGTGAGGGACTGATCCTCAATCAGCCCCAGCATTTT | CASSEGLILNQPQHF
. | TRBJ2-7 | TRBV5-6 | TRBD2 | TGTGCCAGCAGCTTGGCCAAAGGCGGGGGGATCTACGAGCAGTACTTC | CASSLAKGGGIYEQYF
. | TRBJ1-1 | TRBV28 | TRBD1 | TGTGCCAGCAGGAGTCCTCGGGACAGCATGAACACTGAAGCTTTCTTT | CASRSPRDSMNTEAFF
few | TRBJ2-7 | TRBV4-3 | . | TGCGCCAGCAGCCAAGTAACCGGGATCTCCTACGAGCAGTACTTC | CASSQVTGISYEQYF
. | TRBJ2-1 | TRBV5-4 | . | TGTGCCAGCAGCTTAGACAGGAATGAGCAGTTCTTC | CASSLDRNEQFF
. | TRBJ1-5 | TRBV5-1 | . | TGCGCCAGCAGCTTGGTGTCGGGGAGGGAACAGCCCCAGCATTTT | CASSLVSGREQPQHF
. | TRBJ1-1 | TRBV5-1 | . | TGCGCCACCAAAGCTGGGGGGGGCAACACTGAAGCTTTCTTT | CATKAGGGNTEAFF